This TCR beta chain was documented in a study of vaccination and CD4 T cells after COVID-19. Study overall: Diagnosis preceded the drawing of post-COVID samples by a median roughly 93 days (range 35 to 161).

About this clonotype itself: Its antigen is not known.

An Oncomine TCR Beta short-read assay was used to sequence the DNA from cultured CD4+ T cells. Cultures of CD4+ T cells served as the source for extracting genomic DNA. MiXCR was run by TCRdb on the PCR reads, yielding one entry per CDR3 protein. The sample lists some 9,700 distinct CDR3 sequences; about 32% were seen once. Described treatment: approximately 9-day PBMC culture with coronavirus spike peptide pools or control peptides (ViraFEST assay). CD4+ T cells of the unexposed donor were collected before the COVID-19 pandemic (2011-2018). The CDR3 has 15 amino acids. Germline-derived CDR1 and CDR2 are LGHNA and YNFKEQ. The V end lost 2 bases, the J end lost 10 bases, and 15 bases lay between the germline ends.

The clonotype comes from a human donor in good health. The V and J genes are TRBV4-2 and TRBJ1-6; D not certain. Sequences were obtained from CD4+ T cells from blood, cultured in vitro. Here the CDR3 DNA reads TGTGCCAGCAGCCAATCTCTGGGTCGAGGATCACCCCTCCACTTT. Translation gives CASSQSLGRGSPLHF.